The text below deals with one TCR beta chain. This clonotype was counted ten times or more. Its cognate antigen has yet to be identified. Qualities for individual bases were not recorded, and no much larger clone is one base off. The data originate from a study of early T cells in non-severe SARS-CoV-2 infection (dated by TCRdb to about 2021). Study-wide context: TCR sequencing used bulk RNA from unsorted whole blood, so alpha and beta chains could not be paired.

Study-wide findings and limitations: Matching against VDJdb was skewed toward anti-spike CD8 responses, likely underestimated virus-specific expansions, and missed private and CD4 specificities.

To prepare the library, 5' RACE was applied. Reads for this sample came from a NextSeq 500. To correct for sequencing error and PCR bias, the TCR library protocol tagged individual cDNA molecules with unique molecular identifiers. Sequencing covered both TCR alpha and beta chains, and within each sample the abundances of alpha and beta sequences were tightly co-correlated. The original methods were these. Decombinator V4 was used to perform V gene, J gene and CDR3 annotation of TCR sequences. TCRs were defined as expanded if a significant change between any two time points was detected under a Poisson model with p below 0.0001. TCR abundances were normalised to the total number of TCRs sequenced per sample and were expressed as counts per million. MAIT TCRs were defined by TRAV1-2 paired with TRAJ12, TRAJ20 or TRAJ33, and iNKT TCRs by TRAV10 paired with TRAJ18. VDJdb, accessed on 1 November 2021, was searched for TCRs annotated for CMV, EBV and SARS-CoV-2, and TCRs annotated for more than one antigen were excluded. TCRdb took the public reads, trimmed them with fastp at Q25, ran MiXCR for clone calling and kept in-frame beta chains. Each record represents a unique CDR3 protein, reported with the most common genes and DNA among its rows. The authors' filters were not applied to this entry. A total of more than 50,000 distinct CDR3 sequences appear in this sample, around 12% of them only once. About 1.3% of the sample is held by the ten biggest clonotypes.

The CDR3 has 14 amino acids, counting the end cysteine and phenylalanine. This entry keeps only the CDR3 DNA: 42 bases, framed from base 1. Deletion took 3 bases off V and 2 bases off J, with a span of 8 bases between the germline ends. CDR1 and CDR2 (DFQATT, SNEGSKA) derive from the germline V gene (reference sequence). A case-control design nested within a healthcare worker cohort in London, UK, was used, with weekly nasopharyngeal swab PCR tests and blood sampling performed. Between 23 and 31 March 2020, the week of the UK lockdown, healthcare workers were enrolled and then followed up weekly for as long as 16 weeks.

The source material was whole blood, sampled at baseline. The V and J genes are TRBV20-1 and TRBJ2-6; the D region may be TRBD1 or TRBD2, each matching 5 bases equally. The sequence derives from an adult who was a healthcare worker with PCR-confirmed SARS-CoV-2 infection or an uninfected control (not recorded which). The CDR3 region: CSASGGPGANVLTF. The DNA is as follows: TGCAGTGCTAGTGGGGGTCCTGGGGCCAACGTCCTGACTTTC.